This T cell receptor beta chain derives from a study of cytomegalovirus exposure and HLA in healthy donors. Whole-study context: Earlier sequencing of 150 million to 200 million T cells yielded fewer than 140 million unique TCR beta sequences.

General observations from the study: Rare sequences made up most TCRs, while some public TCRs were found in many donors. Highly shared sequence variants in one cluster were likely a sequencing artifact.

The PCR contained 60 Vbeta and 13 Jbeta primers. Repertoires were generated with immunoSEQ multiplex PCR, while TCRdb's copy carries only in-frame clones and drops some. The data hold 35,000 to 40,000 clones, with roughly 67% observed a single time. As for this clone: The antigen is undetermined.

The CDR3 spans 13 residues. Germline V gene sequence: CDR1 SGDLS, CDR2 YYNGEE. V was clipped by 4 bases and J by 7 bases, with 11 bases between them. This receptor was obtained from a man aged 50 or older in good health and CMV-seropositive. The V call is TRBV9, the J call TRBJ2-2; tentative D call: TRBD1 (6 bases). Sequencing was done on a sample of PBMCs. The CDR3 nucleotides are TGTGCCAGCAGCAATCAGGGGTTCGGGGAGCTGTTTTTT. Translating it yields CASSNQGFGELFF.